The sequence of this T cell receptor (beta chain) was determined in a study of T cells after somatic rescue of genetic block. This clone was found once. Germline-derived CDR1 and CDR2 are ENHRY and SYGVKD. The CDR3 runs to 13 residues. Deletions cut 10 bases from V and 4 bases from J, with 14 bases between. Some clones are missing from TCRdb's copy, which holds only in-frame ones; the method was immunoSEQ multiplex PCR. The table has 55,000 or so clones, more than 90% seen once. The chain employs TRBV10-3 and TRBJ1-3; D is undetermined. The receptor was isolated from a child under three years old. What was sequenced was peripheral blood mononuclear cells (PBMCs). CDR3 region: CATGRGPGNTIYF. Written as DNA, the CDR3 is TGTGCCACGGGCCGAGGGCCCGGAAACACCATATATTTT.